The TCR beta chain described here comes from a study of metastatic and nonmetastatic thyroid tumors. TCRdb re-called clones from the PCR reads using MiXCR. The sample contains 30,000 to 40,000 clones, approximately 17% of which appear only once. This clone showed up many times. Germline CDR1 MNHNS, CDR2 SASEGT. Deletions cut 6 bases from V and 2 bases from J, with 8 bases between. The CDR3 length is 13 residues. No patient received treatment before thyroid surgery. The rearrangement links TRBV6-1 to TRBJ2-1; D gene unclear. Specimen: blood. The TCR comes from a female donor with papillary thyroid cancer or a benign thyroid nodule (not recorded which). Some clones in this sample may be carry-over from other donors' samples. The CDR3 region has the DNA TGTGCCAGCAGAAAAGACCCCTACAATGAGCAGTTCTTC. The encoded protein is CASRKDPYNEQFF.